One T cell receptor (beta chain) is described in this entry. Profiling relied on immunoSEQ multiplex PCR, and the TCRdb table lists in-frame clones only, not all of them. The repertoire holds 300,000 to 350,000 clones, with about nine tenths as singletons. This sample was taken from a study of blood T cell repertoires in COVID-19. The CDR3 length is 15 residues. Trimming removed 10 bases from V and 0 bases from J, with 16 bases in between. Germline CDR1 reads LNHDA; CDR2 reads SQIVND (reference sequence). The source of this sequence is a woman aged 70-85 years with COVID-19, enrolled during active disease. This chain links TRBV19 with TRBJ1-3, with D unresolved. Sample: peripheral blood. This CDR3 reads CATLSKPSSGNTIYF. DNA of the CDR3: TGTGCCACCCTTTCCAAGCCCTCCTCTGGAAACACCATATATTTT.